The table lists the clone carrying this T cell receptor (beta chain) with many counts. Its antigen is unidentified. Excluded: other autoimmune disease, uncontrolled infection, pregnancy or lactation. From RNA, the CDR3 regions of TCR beta chains were amplified and sequenced. HTBI-primed RT-PCR formed the first round, and a multiplex PCR formed the second. MiXCR, applied by TCRdb to the multiplex PCR reads, yields one record per CDR3 protein. This sample yields tens of thousands of distinct CDR3 sequences, of which around 50% are seen a single time; around 6.2% belongs to the top ten. Germline assignment: CDR1 GTSNPN and CDR2 SVGIG (reference sequence). With V trimmed by 5 bases and J by 1 base, 11 bases remained unmatched. The length of the CDR3 is 17 residues. The data originate from a study of Graves' ophthalmopathy and Graves' hyperthyroidism. Points from the study as a whole: The 13-signature model separated ophthalmopathy from stable hyperthyroidism at around 86% sensitivity and roughly 80% specificity. Thyroid clonotypes that were expanded above 0.001 frequency mostly also appeared in blood.

This rearrangement joins TRBV30 to TRBJ2-7, with TRBD2 matching 13 bases. The source of this sequence is an adult woman with stable Graves' hyperthyroidism. Source material: peripheral blood. The CDR3: CAWQSGLAGVASYEQYF. CDR3 nucleotides: TGTGCCTGGCAATCCGGACTAGCGGGAGTCGCATCCTACGAGCAGTACTTC.